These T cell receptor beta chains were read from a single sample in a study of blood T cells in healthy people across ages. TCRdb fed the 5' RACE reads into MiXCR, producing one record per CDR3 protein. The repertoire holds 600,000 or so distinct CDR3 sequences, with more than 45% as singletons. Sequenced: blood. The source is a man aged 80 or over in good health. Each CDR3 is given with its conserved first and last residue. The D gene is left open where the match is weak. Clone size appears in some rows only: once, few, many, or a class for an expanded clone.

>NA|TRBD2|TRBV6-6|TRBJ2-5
TGTGCCAGCAGGGAAGGCGGGGGGCCCAACCCAAAGTACTTC
CASREGGGPNPKYF
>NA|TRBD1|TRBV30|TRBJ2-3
TGTGCCTCACAGGGGTTAGCAGATACGCAGTATTTT
CASQGLADTQYF
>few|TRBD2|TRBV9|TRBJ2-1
TGTGCCAGCAGCGTAGGGGCTAGCGGACTCTCCTACAATGAGCAGTTCTTC
CASSVGASGLSYNEQFF
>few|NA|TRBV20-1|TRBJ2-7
TGCAGTGCTAGTAGCCAGACCTACGAGCAGTACTTC
CSASSQTYEQYF
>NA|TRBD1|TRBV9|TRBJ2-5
TGTACCAGCAGCACCACAGGGGGAGAGCAGTACTTC
CTSSTTGGEQYF
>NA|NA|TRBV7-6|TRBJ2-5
TGTGCCAGCAGCTCAGGCGGGTTCTCGACCCAGTACTTC
CASSSGGFSTQYF
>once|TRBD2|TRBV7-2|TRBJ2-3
TGTGCCAGCGGCTTACAACTAGCGGGGGGGCTTGCAGATACGCAGTATTTT
CASGLQLAGGLADTQYF
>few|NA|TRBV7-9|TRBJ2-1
TGTGCCAGCAGCTTAGCATCGGCGGGGAACAATGAGCAGTTCTTC
CASSLASAGNNEQFF
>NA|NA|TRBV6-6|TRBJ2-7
TGTGCCAGCGGAGCAAGCACTTCCTACAATGAGCAGTACTTC
CASGASTSYNEQYF
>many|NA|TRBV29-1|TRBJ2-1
TGCAGCGTTGAGGACTCCTACAATGAGCAGTTCTTC
CSVEDSYNEQFF
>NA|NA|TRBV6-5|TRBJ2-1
TGTGCCAGCAGTTACAGCCCCCCGGATCTCAATGAGCAGTTCTTC
CASSYSPPDLNEQFF
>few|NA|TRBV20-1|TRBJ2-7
TGCAGTGCTAGTGGGCCACAACGGGCCCAGTACTTC
CSASGPQRAQYF
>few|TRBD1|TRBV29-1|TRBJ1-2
TGCAGCGTTGAAGTTGGTAGCAGGGGGTATGGCTACACCTTC
CSVEVGSRGYGYTF
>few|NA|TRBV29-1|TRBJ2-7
TGCAGCGTTGAAGGGACTTCACGCTACGAGCAGTACTTC
CSVEGTSRYEQYF
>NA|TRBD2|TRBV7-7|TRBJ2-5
TGTGCTAGCAGCTTACGGGGGGATGGGGAGACCCAGTACTTC
CASSLRGDGETQYF
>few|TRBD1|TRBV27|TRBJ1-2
TGTGCCAGCAGTTTTACAGGGGCTGGCGGCTACACCTTC
CASSFTGAGGYTF
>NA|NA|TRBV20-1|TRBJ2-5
TGCAGTGCTAGAGTGGAGTCCTCCCAAGAGACCCAGTACTTC
CSARVESSQETQYF
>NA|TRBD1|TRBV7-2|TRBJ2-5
TGTGCCAGCAGCCCAAGGGACAGGGCTCGGGAGACCCAGTACTTC
CASSPRDRARETQYF
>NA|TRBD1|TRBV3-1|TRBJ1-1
TGTGCCAGCAGCCAGGGGGGGACAGTCACTGAAGCTTTCTTT
CASSQGGTVTEAFF
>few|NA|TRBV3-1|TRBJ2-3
TGTGCCAGCAGCCAAGATAGGGGGATCGGGACAGATACGCAGTATTTT
CASSQDRGIGTDTQYF
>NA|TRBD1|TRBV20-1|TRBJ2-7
TGCAGTGCTACCACACCGGGACAGGGTGCCGAGCAGTACTTC
CSATTPGQGAEQYF
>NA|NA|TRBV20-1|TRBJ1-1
TGCAGTGCTAGAGATTGGGCTAACAGTCGACTGAACACTGAAGCTTTCTTT
CSARDWANSRLNTEAFF
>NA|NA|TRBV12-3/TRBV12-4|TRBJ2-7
TGTGCCAGCAGTTTTTCGGCAGGGACCGAGCAGTACTTC
CASSFSAGTEQYF
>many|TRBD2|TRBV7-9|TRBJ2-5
TGTGCCAGCAGCTTATACGGGAGGGGACAAGAGACCCAGTACTTC
CASSLYGRGQETQYF
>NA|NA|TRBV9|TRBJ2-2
TGTGCCAGCAGCCCACACGGGTCGGACACCGGGGAGCTGTTTTTT
CASSPHGSDTGELFF
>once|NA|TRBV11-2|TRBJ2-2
TGTGCCAGCAGCTTCCTACAGGGCCCCGGGGAGCTGTTTTTT
CASSFLQGPGELFF
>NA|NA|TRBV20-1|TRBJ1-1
TGCAGTGCTGGTAGACAGACCTTGAACACTGAAGCTTTCTTT
CSAGRQTLNTEAFF
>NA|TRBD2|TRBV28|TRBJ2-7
TGTGCCAGCGCCCCCAGCGGGAGGGCAAACTACGAGCAGTACTTC
CASAPSGRANYEQYF
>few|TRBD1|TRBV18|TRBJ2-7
TGTGCCAGCTCCGGGACAGGGATCAACGAGCAGTATTTC
CASSGTGINEQYF
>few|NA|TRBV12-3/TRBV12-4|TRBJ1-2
TGTGCCAGCAGGGACTATAACTATGGCTACACCTTC
CASRDYNYGYTF
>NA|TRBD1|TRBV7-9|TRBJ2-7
TGTGCCAGCAGTCCCCGGGACAGGGCTATCTACGAGCAGTACTTC
CASSPRDRAIYEQYF
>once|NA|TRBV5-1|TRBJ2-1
TGCGCCAGCAGCACGGACCTCCCGTCGGCTGAGCAGTTCTTC
CASSTDLPSAEQFF
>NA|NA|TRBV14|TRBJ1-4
TGTGCCAGCAGCCAAGACAGGGGAAGAGGAAAACTGTTTTTT
CASSQDRGRGKLFF
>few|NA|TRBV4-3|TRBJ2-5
TGCGCCAGCAGGCCACACTTGCGGGCAGGAGAAGAGACCCAGTACTTC
CASRPHLRAGEETQYF
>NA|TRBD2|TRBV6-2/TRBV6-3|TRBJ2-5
TGTGCCAGCACCGTGGGACTAGCGGGCCTCTACAATGAGCAGTACTTC
CASTVGLAGLYNEQYF
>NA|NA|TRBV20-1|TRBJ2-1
TGCAGTGCTGACCCCCACGGACAGTGTATTTCGGAGCAGTTCTTC
CSADPHGQCISEQFF
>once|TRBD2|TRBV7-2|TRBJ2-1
TGTGCCAGCAGCTTAGCTTCGACGACTAGCGGGGGGGCCAGTGAGCAGTTCTTC
CASSLASTTSGGASEQFF
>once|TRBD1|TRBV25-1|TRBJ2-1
TGTGCCAGCAGTGCCCCCCCGTCGAGGGGGCTAGGGAATGAGCAGTTCTTC
CASSAPPSRGLGNEQFF
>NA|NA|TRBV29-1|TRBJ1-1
TGCAGCGTATCCGCTATGGGCATTAACACTGAAGCTTTCTTT
CSVSAMGINTEAFF
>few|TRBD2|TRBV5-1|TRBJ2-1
TGCGCCAGCAGCTTCGGACTAGCGGGGGGACGGAGCTCCTACAATGAGCAGTTCTTC
CASSFGLAGGRSSYNEQFF
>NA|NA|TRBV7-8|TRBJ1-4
TGTGCCAGCAGTCCCACAGGGAAGACTAATGAAAAACTGTTTTTT
CASSPTGKTNEKLFF
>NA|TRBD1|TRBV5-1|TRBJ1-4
TGCGCCAGCAGCTTGCAGGGGGCAGAGGAAAAACTGTTTTTT
CASSLQGAEEKLFF
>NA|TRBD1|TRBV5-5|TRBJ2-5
TGTGCCAGCAGCTTCAGTAGGGCAGGGGGAGAGACCCAGTACTTC
CASSFSRAGGETQYF
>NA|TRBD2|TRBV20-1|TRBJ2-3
TGCAGTGCTGGCCCCGGACTAGCGGGGGGAATAGATACGCAGTATTTT
CSAGPGLAGGIDTQYF
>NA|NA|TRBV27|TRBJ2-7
TGTGCCAGCAGTTTCAGTAGTCACGATCTCTACGAGCAGTACTTC
CASSFSSHDLYEQYF
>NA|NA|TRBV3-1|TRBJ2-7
TGTGCCAGCAGCCAAGATTGGAAGAACTACGAGCAGTACTTC
CASSQDWKNYEQYF
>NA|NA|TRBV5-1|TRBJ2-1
TGCGCCAGCAGCTTGGCCGGGGGGCGAGGGTACAATGAGCGGTTCTTC
CASSLAGGRGYNERFF
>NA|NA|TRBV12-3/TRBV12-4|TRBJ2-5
TGTGCCAGCGGGGTATCTTTTCCGCAGTACTTC
CASGVSFPQYF
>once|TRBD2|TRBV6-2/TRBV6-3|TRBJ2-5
TGTGCCAGCAGTTACTCGCTTTTAGCGGGAGGAGAGACCCAGTACTTC
CASSYSLLAGGETQYF
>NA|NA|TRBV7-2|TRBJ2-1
TGTGCCAGCAGCTTAGGCAGGGAATATGAGCAGTTCTTC
CASSLGREYEQFF
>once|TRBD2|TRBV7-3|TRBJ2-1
TGTGCCAGCAGCTTAGGGGGAGCGGGAGGGCCGACTGAGCAGTTCTTC
CASSLGGAGGPTEQFF